The 10 T cell receptor beta chains below all came from one sample that was sequenced in a study of Graves' ophthalmopathy and Graves' hyperthyroidism. Researchers took RNA transcripts and amplified TCR beta CDR3 regions from them. Investigators did first-round RT-PCR with HTBI primers, then second-round multiplex PCR. TCRdb used MiXCR to reprocess the multiplex PCR reads, holding one entry per CDR3 protein. The sample holds around 1.1 million distinct CDR3 sequences, about 36% seen once. The sample consisted of peripheral blood or thyroid tissue (not recorded which). The receptors were gathered from an adult man with Graves' hyperthyroidism.

CDR3 coding DNA: TGTGCCAGCAGCCCCCTATCTGAAAGAAGCTACACCTTC. Translating gives CASSPLSERSYTF. J is TRBJ1-2 and V is TRBV9; no clear D gene. With 4 bases removed from V and 9 bases from J, the gap between germline ends came to 16 bases. The CDR3 is 13 residues long. CDR1 SGDLS and CDR2 YYNGEE come from the germline V gene.

This clonotype was detected a few times. The J gene is TRBJ1-5, the V gene TRBV12-3 or TRBV12-4; 9 positions match TRBD1. This CDR3 spans 19 amino acids. Germline trimming cut 3 bases from V and 4 bases from J; bases unmatched to any gene: 16. The CDR3 reads CASSFRVGTGYLANQPQHF. The DNA of the CDR3 is TGTGCCAGCAGTTTCAGGGTAGGGACAGGGTACCTAGCGAATCAGCCCCAGCATTTT.

This clonotype was seen only a few times. The V call is TRBV30, the J call TRBJ1-1, with D perhaps TRBD1 (5 bases). The CDR3 is 13 amino acids. Per the germline V gene, CDR1 is GTSNPN and CDR2 is SVGIG (reference sequence). The V end was cut by 4 bases, the J end by 7 bases, with 16 bases between. Here the CDR3 DNA reads TGTGCCTGGACCCCTTTGAGGGGCCGTGAAGCTTTCTTT. This encodes CAWTPLRGREAFF.

This clonotype came up many times. The genes are TRBV20-1 and TRBJ2-5; D may be TRBD2 (5 bases). CDR1 DFQATT and CDR2 SNEGSKA come from the germline V gene (reference sequence). There are 14 residues in the CDR3. Deletions cut 6 bases from V and 4 bases from J, with 18 bases between. The CDR3 spells CSALPRARAETQYF. The CDR3 coding sequence is TGCAGTGCCCTCCCGAGGGCTAGAGCAGAGACCCAGTACTTC.

The chain uses TRBV19 and TRBJ1-1; TRBD1 matches at 10 bases. The CDR3 sequence is 13 residues long. The trim removed 11 bases at V and 5 bases at J, leaving 8 bases unmatched. Germline lookup yields CDR1 LNHDA and CDR2 SQIVND (reference sequence). The CDR3 DNA reads as TGTGCCGCCTCGACAGGGGGCCGGACTGAAGCTTTCTTT. Translated: CAASTGGRTEAFF.

This clonotype was detected only a few times. The rearrangement joins TRBV30 to TRBJ1-2; a possible D gene is TRBD1 (5 bases). The V end was cut by 2 bases, the J end by 8 bases, with 15 bases between. The germline CDR1 and CDR2 sequences are GTSNPN and SVGIG (reference sequence). The CDR3 length is 13 residues. CDR3 sequence reads: CAWSIGGSGGYTF. CDR3 nucleotides: TGTGCCTGGAGTATCGGGGGTAGCGGAGGCTACACCTTC.

The sample holds many counts of this clonotype. V and J are TRBV5-5 and TRBJ2-5, with 7 bases fitting TRBD1. The CDR3 spans 15 residues. The J segment lost 4 bases and the V segment lost 4 bases, leaving 10 bases of the junction unmatched. CDR1 is SGHKS and CDR2 is YYEKEE in the germline V gene (reference sequence). The CDR3 loop reads CASSAERQGRETQYF. The CDR3, as DNA: TGTGCCAGCAGCGCAGAGCGACAGGGACGAGAGACCCAGTACTTC.

The rearrangement links TRBV10-3 to TRBJ2-7, with a tentative D call TRBD2 (5 bases). The CDR3 covers 14 residues. Trimming cost V 10 bases and J 0 bases, with 16 bases left between them. Germline CDR1 ENHRY, CDR2 SYGVKD. CDR3 DNA sequence: TGTGCCAGCATCCGGACTGCCAGCTCCTACGAGCAGTACTTC. Translated, it gives CASIRTASSYEQYF.

This clonotype was recorded at least ten times. The V gene is TRBV7-2, the J gene TRBJ2-7, with 8 bases lining up with TRBD1. The CDR3 loop spans 14 amino acids. J lost 5 bases, V lost 3 bases, and 6 bases had no gene match. Germline assignment: CDR1 SGHTA and CDR2 FQGNSA. This CDR3 reads CASSFGDRRHEQYF. The CDR3 DNA reads as TGTGCCAGCAGCTTTGGGGACAGGAGGCACGAGCAGTACTTC.

The chain employs TRBV19 and TRBJ2-3; D gene unclear. V was pared by 5 bases and J by 2 bases, with 11 bases between. Germline loops: CDR1 LNHDA, CDR2 SQIVND (reference sequence). The CDR3 is 14 residues long. CDR3 sequence: CASSLWYATDTQYF. CDR3 nucleotides: TGTGCCAGTAGTCTTTGGTACGCCACAGATACGCAGTATTTT. Full variable domain (remainder filled in from reference TRBV19 and TRBJ2-3): DGGITQSPKYLFRKEGQNVTLSCEQNLNHDAMYWYRQDPGQGLRLIYYSQIVNDFQKGDIAEGYSVSREKKESFPLTVTSAQKNPTAFYLCASSLWYATDTQYFGPGTRLTVL.